This T cell receptor (beta chain) was sequenced for a study of vaccination and CD4 T cells after COVID-19. Study information: Six males and four females, two Hispanic, made up the convalescents.

The CDR3 spans 16 residues. After removal of 4 bases from V and 4 bases from J, the junction contained 6 bases not matched to a gene. Germline V gene sequence: CDR1 LGHNA, CDR2 YNFKEQ. Comment on this clonotype: Its antigen is unknown.

Oncomine TCR Beta short-read sequencing was applied to DNA from cultured CD4+ T cells. TCRdb ran MiXCR on the PCR reads and lists one entry per CDR3 protein. The table lists about 15,000 distinct CDR3 sequences, around a third of them singletons. The treatment denotes: roughly 10-day PBMC culture with coronavirus spike peptide pools or control peptides (ViraFEST assay). ViraFEST relied on peptide pools to expand antigen-specific T cells; the TCRs were sequenced afterward. The chain employs TRBV4-2 and TRBJ2-3; 12 bases align to TRBD2. The sequenced sample consisted of cultured CD4+ T cells from blood. This receptor was taken from a human donor with COVID-19. The CDR3 region is CASSPPSGGVADTQYF. CDR3 bases: TGTGCCAGCAGCCCTCCTAGCGGGGGGGTGGCAGATACGCAGTATTTT.